The clone carrying this TCR beta chain was found a few times. As yet, its antigen is unknown. The data derive from a study of T-cell reconstitution after alpha-beta-depleted transplantation in children. Overall study results and limits: It was surviving recipient T cells and thymic progenitors that gave some patients high TCRbeta diversity at day 60.

The authors prepared the TCRbeta library with unique molecular identifiers. TCRdb analysed the PCR reads with MiXCR anew, one entry per CDR3 protein. The repertoire holds around 960,000 distinct CDR3 sequences, around 30% seen once, with about 28% in the top ten. The V and J ends lost 3 bases and 0 bases respectively, with 11 bases between them. Germline assignment: CDR1 DFQATT and CDR2 SNEGSKA (reference sequence). The CDR3 loop spans 14 amino acids. Sequences were derived from PBMCs, mostly from graft donor cells, sampled 360 days after TCRalphabeta/CD19-depleted stem cell transplant. This chain links TRBV20-1 with TRBJ1-2, with D possibly TRBD1 on 5 matching bases. The receptor's source is a boy younger than two who had a stem cell transplant for SCID, so the T cells may come from the graft donor. The CDR3 loop is CSARPQGPNYGYTF. The CDR3 bases are TGCAGTGCTAGGCCCCAGGGACCTAACTATGGCTACACCTTC.